These T cell receptor beta chains were read from a single sample in a study of control samples from healthy donors and cancer patients. Sequenced by immunoSEQ multiplex PCR; TCRdb stores in-frame clones only, minus some. The data show around 190,000 clones, roughly 90% seen once. The sample taken for sequencing was blood. Receptors were obtained from a woman in her forties or fifties in good health. The CDR3 runs from the conserved cysteine through the conserved F or W. D genes are given only for firm matches. Only some rows state a clone size, as once, few, many or a class for expanded clones.

CDR3: CASSAGQGRKLFF
DNA: TGTGCCAGCAGCGCGGGACAGGGGAGAAAACTGTTTTTT
size: .
V: TRBV9
D: TRBD1
J: TRBJ1-4

CDR3: CASSLRDIGANVLTF
DNA: TGTGCCAGCAGCTTACGGGATATTGGGGCCAACGTCCTGACTTTC
size: .
V: TRBV7-2
D: .
J: TRBJ2-6

CDR3: CASSFEGQETQYF
DNA: TGTGCCAGCAGTTTTGAGGGGCAAGAGACCCAGTACTTC
size: .
V: TRBV12-3/TRBV12-4
D: .
J: TRBJ2-5

CDR3: CASSLDPDADNEQFF
DNA: TGCGCCAGCAGCTTGGACCCAGACGCAGACAATGAGCAGTTCTTC
size: .
V: TRBV5-1
D: .
J: TRBJ2-1

CDR3: CASRTYSNQPQHF
DNA: TGTGCCAGTAGGACCTATAGCAATCAGCCCCAGCATTTT
size: .
V: TRBV19
D: .
J: TRBJ1-5

CDR3: CASLAQGGGSDTQYF
DNA: TGCGCCAGCTTGGCACAGGGTGGGGGTTCAGATACGCAGTATTTT
size: .
V: TRBV5-1
D: .
J: TRBJ2-3

CDR3: CASTTTGPGELFF
DNA: TGTGCCAGTACCACCACAGGCCCCGGGGAGCTGTTTTTT
size: .
V: TRBV19
D: .
J: TRBJ2-2

CDR3: CASSFGGLGQPQHF
DNA: TGTGCCAGCAGCTTTGGGGGGCTCGGACAGCCCCAGCATTTT
size: .
V: TRBV7-2
D: .
J: TRBJ1-5

CDR3: CSAPQGYEQYF
DNA: TGCAGTGCCCCCCAAGGCTACGAGCAGTACTTC
size: once
V: TRBV20-1
D: .
J: TRBJ2-7

CDR3: CASSFSGQGNREQYF
DNA: TGTGCCAGCAGCTTCTCGGGACAGGGGAATCGCGAGCAGTACTTC
size: .
V: TRBV7-2
D: TRBD1
J: TRBJ2-7

CDR3: CASSLIDTPRTGELFF
DNA: TGCGCCAGCAGCCTGATTGACACCCCCAGGACCGGGGAGCTGTTTTTT
size: once
V: TRBV5-1
D: .
J: TRBJ2-2

CDR3: CASSLREINEKLFF
DNA: TGCGCCAGCAGCTTGAGGGAGATTAATGAAAAACTGTTTTTT
size: .
V: TRBV5-1
D: .
J: TRBJ1-4

CDR3: CASSQGLAETQYF
DNA: TGTGCCAGCAGCCAAGGCCTAGCGGAGACCCAGTACTTC
size: .
V: TRBV7-3
D: .
J: TRBJ2-5

CDR3: CASSLIVRGQPQHF
DNA: TGTGCCAGCAGCCTAATCGTCCGCGGTCAGCCCCAGCATTTT
size: few
V: TRBV7-2
D: .
J: TRBJ1-5

CDR3: CSAKGGGYTF
DNA: TGCAGTGCTAAGGGGGGTGGCTACACCTTC
size: .
V: TRBV20-1
D: .
J: TRBJ1-2

CDR3: CASSQGTDPNQPQHF
DNA: TGTGCCAGCAGCCAAGGGACAGACCCTAATCAGCCCCAGCATTTT
size: .
V: TRBV3-1/TRBV3-2
D: .
J: TRBJ1-5

CDR3: CASSLLTGPYGGLGGELFF
DNA: TGTGCCAGTAGCTTACTGACAGGCCCCTACGGGGGCTTGGGCGGGGAGCTGTTTTTT
size: .
V: TRBV7-3
D: .
J: TRBJ2-2

CDR3: CASTPGTGGTSNYGYTF
DNA: TGTGCCAGCACCCCCGGGACAGGGGGCACTTCGAACTATGGCTACACCTTC
size: .
V: TRBV28
D: TRBD1
J: TRBJ1-2

CDR3: CASSQEGGFPQLGYTF
DNA: TGCGCCAGCAGCCAAGAAGGAGGCTTCCCTCAACTTGGCTACACCTTC
size: .
V: TRBV4-1
D: .
J: TRBJ1-2

CDR3: CASSLIATINYGYTF
DNA: TGTGCCAGCAGCTTAATCGCAACCATTAACTATGGCTACACCTTC
size: once
V: TRBV7-2
D: .
J: TRBJ1-2

CDR3: CASSQLAGVYEQYF
DNA: TGTGCCAGCTCCCAACTAGCGGGAGTGTACGAGCAGTACTTC
size: .
V: TRBV18
D: TRBD2
J: TRBJ2-7

CDR3: CASSPGGTNEKLFF
DNA: TGCGCCAGCAGCCCAGGGGGAACTAATGAAAAACTGTTTTTT
size: .
V: TRBV5-1
D: TRBD1
J: TRBJ1-4

CDR3: CASSTPQGNYGYTF
DNA: TGTGCCAGCAGCACCCCCCAGGGGAACTATGGCTACACCTTC
size: .
V: TRBV28
D: .
J: TRBJ1-2

CDR3: CSASGQVRETQYF
DNA: TGCAGCGCCTCGGGACAGGTTCGGGAGACCCAGTACTTC
size: .
V: TRBV29-1
D: TRBD1
J: TRBJ2-5

CDR3: CASSLETSGSAEQYF
DNA: TGTGCCAGCAGCTTAGAAACTAGCGGGAGCGCCGAGCAGTACTTC
size: .
V: TRBV11-2
D: TRBD2
J: TRBJ2-7

CDR3: CASRRRQSTNEKLFF
DNA: TGTGCCAGCAGGAGGCGACAGTCAACTAATGAAAAACTGTTTTTT
size: .
V: TRBV2
D: .
J: TRBJ1-4